Listed here is a single TCR beta chain. No antigen is known for it. The PCR used 60 Vbeta and 13 Jbeta primers. Sequencing was performed with immunoSEQ multiplex PCR; in TCRdb, only in-frame clones are kept and a portion is missing. The top ten clones hold approximately 3.6% of a sample with 110,000 to 150,000 clones, roughly 80% of them seen once. This entry belongs to a study of cytomegalovirus exposure and HLA in healthy donors. Notes on the study in general: For cytomegalovirus status, the classifier reportedly gave diagnoses with high specificity and sensitivity. Analyzed later, association rates of TCRs varied across HLA loci, with DRB1 most and HLA-C fewest.

CDR3 length equals 16 residues. This sequence joins TRBV21-1 and TRBJ2-1; TRBD1 is taken as the D call from the table, unchecked against the DNA. TRBV21-1 is classified as a pseudogene. The clonotype comes from a male donor in good health and CMV-seronegative. Material: PBMCs. The CDR3 region has the DNA TGTGCCAGCAGCAATAGGGGGTCGGCCGAGGACAATGAGCAGTTCTTC. Translating gives CASSNRGSAEDNEQFF.